This T cell receptor (beta chain) was found in a study of T cell responses to AZD1222 COVID-19 vaccine. Findings of the study overall: Recipients of two AZD1222 doses showed rising Spike-specific TCR breadth and depth. Every sample of the repertoires postdated the peak T cell response.

A word on this clone: Its specificity is unknown.

The assay was immunoSEQ multiplex PCR, and TCRdb's table has in-frame clones only and misses some. The table includes more than 100,000 clones, 85% to 90% detected once. CDR3 length: 14 residues. V gave up 4 bases and J gave up 2 bases, with 11 bases separating them. Germline-derived CDR1 and CDR2 are KGHSH and LQKENI. Sequencing was performed on peripheral blood, taken on day 0 of AZD1222 vaccination. The genes are TRBV18 and TRBJ2-5; TRBD1 might be the D (5 bases). The source is an adult in good health. The CDR3 spells CASSLLQGQETQYF. CDR3 DNA: TGTGCCAGCTCACTCCTTCAGGGACAAGAGACCCAGTACTTC.